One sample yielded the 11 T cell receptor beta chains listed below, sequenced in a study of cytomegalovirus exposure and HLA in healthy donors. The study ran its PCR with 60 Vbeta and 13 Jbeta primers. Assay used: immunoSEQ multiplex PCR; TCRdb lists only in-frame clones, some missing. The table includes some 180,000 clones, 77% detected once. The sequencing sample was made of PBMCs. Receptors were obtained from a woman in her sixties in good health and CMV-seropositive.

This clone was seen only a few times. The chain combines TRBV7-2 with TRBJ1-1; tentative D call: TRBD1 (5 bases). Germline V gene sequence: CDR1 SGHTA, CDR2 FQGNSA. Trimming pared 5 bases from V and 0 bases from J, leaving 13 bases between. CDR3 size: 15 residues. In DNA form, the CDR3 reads TGTGCCAGCAGCCCCAGTGGGGGGGTGAACACTGAAGCTTTCTTT. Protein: CASSPSGGVNTEAFF.

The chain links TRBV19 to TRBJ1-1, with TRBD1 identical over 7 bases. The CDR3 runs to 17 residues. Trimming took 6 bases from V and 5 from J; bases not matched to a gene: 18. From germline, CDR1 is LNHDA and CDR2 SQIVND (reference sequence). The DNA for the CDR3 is TGTGCCAGTAGCGACCCAGGGGGAAAGGAAGGGAGAACTGAAGCTTTCTTT. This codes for CASSDPGGKEGRTEAFF.

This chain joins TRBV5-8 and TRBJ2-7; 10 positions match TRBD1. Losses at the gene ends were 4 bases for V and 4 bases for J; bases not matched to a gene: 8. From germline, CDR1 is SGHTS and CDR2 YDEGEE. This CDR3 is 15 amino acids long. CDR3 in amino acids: CASSIDRGRRYEQYF. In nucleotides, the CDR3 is TGTGCCAGCAGCATCGACAGGGGGCGCCGGTACGAGCAGTACTTC.

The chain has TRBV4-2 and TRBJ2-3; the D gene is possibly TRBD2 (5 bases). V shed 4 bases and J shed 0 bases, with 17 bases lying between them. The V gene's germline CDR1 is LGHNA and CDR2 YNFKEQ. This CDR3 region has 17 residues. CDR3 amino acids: CASSPEGAALSTDTQYF. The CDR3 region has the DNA TGTGCCAGCAGCCCTGAGGGAGCGGCCCTAAGCACAGATACGCAGTATTTT.

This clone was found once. In nucleotides, the CDR3 is TGTGCCAGCCGACAGGGGGTGAATAATTCACCCCTCCACTTT. Translated: CASRQGVNNSPLHF. V gene TRBV27 combines with J gene TRBJ1-6, with 9 bases lining up with TRBD1. Germline trimming cut 8 bases from V and 5 bases from J; bases unmatched to any gene: 4. Germline CDR1 is MNHEY and CDR2 is SMNVEV (reference sequence). There are 14 residues in the CDR3.

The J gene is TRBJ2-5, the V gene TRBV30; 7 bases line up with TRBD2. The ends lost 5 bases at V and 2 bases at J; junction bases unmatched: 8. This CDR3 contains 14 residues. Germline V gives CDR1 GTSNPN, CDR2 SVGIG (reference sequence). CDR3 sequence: CAWGPASGQETQYF. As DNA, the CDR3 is TGTGCCTGGGGCCCGGCTAGCGGACAAGAGACCCAGTACTTC.

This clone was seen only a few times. The CDR3 sequence: CASSLGWGGDEQYF. The DNA for the CDR3 is TGTGCCAGCAGCTTAGGGTGGGGAGGGGACGAGCAGTACTTC. The chain employs TRBV7-6 and TRBJ2-5; 7 positions match TRBD2. The J call could be wrong; TRBJ2-7 is a better fit for the DNA end. CDR1 and CDR2 from the germline V gene are SGHVS and FNYEAQ. The CDR3 extends over 14 amino acids.

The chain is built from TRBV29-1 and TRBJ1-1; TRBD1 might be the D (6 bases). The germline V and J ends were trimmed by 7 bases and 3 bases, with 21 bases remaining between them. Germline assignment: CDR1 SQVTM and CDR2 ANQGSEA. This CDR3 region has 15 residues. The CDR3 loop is CSAWARRGADTEAFF. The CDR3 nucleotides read TGCAGCGCCTGGGCCCGACGGGGGGCCGACACTGAAGCTTTCTTT. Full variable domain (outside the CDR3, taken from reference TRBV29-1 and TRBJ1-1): SAVISQKPSRDICQRGTSLTIQCQVDSQVTMMFWYRQQPGQSLTLIATANQGSEATYESGFVIDKFPISRPNLTFSTLTVSNMSPEDSSIYLCSAWARRGADTEAFFGQGTRLTVV.

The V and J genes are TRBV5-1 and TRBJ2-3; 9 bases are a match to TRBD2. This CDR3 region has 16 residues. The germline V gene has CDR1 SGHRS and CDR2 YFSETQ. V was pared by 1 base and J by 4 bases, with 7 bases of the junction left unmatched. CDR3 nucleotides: TGCGCCAGCAGCTTGAGGGCTAGCGGGGTCGCAGATACGCAGTATTTT. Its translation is CASSLRASGVADTQYF.

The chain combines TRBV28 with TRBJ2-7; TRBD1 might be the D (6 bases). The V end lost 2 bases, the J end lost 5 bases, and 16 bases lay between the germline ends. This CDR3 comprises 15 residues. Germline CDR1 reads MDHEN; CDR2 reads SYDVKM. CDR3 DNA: TGTGCCAGCAGTTTAGTGGGGGCTCTTAGAAACGAGCAGTACTTC. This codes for CASSLVGALRNEQYF. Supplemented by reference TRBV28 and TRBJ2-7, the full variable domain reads DVKVTQSSRYLVKRTGEKVFLECVQDMDHENMFWYRQDPGLGLRLIYFSYDVKMKEKGDIPEGYSVSREKKERFSLILESASTNQTSMYLCASSLVGALRNEQYFGPGTRLTVT.

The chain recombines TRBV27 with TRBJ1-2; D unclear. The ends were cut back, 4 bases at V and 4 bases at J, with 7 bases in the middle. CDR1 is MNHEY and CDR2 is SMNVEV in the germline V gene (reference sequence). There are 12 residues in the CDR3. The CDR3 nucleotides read TGTGCCAGCAGTTCTGGGCCCTATGGCTACACCTTC. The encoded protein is CASSSGPYGYTF.